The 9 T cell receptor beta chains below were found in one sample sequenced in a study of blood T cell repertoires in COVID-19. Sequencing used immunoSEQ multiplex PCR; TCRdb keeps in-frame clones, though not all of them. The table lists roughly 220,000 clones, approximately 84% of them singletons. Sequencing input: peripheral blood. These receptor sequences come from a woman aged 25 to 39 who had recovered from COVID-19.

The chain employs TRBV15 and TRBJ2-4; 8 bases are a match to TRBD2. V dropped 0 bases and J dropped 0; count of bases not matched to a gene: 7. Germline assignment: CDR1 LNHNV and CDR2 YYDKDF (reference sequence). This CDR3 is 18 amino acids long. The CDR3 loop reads CATSRDIVAGLAKNIQYF. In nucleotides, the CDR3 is TGTGCCACCAGCAGAGATATAGTAGCGGGGCTAGCCAAAAACATTCAGTACTTC.

The CDR3 region is CASAENSYNEQFF. The CDR3 nucleotides are TGTGCCAGCGCCGAGAACTCCTACAATGAGCAGTTCTTC. The chain employs TRBV27 and TRBJ2-1; no reliable D call. The germline V and J ends were trimmed by 8 bases and 0 bases, with 8 bases remaining between them. Germline assignment: CDR1 MNHEY and CDR2 SMNVEV (reference sequence). CDR3 length equals 13 residues.

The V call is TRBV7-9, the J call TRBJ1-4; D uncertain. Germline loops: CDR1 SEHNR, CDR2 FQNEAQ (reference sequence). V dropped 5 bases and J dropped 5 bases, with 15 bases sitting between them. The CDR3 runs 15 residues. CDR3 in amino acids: CASSPQTPTNEKLFF. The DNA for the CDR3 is TGTGCCAGCAGCCCTCAAACCCCCACAAATGAAAAACTGTTTTTT.

CDR3 region: CASRKLAGGYEQYF. The CDR3, as DNA: TGTGCCAGCAGAAAGTTAGCGGGAGGTTACGAGCAGTACTTC. The rearrangement joins TRBV5-6 to TRBJ2-7; 10 nucleotides match TRBD2. There are 14 residues in the CDR3. Germline V lookup: CDR1 SGHDT, CDR2 YYEEEE. With 5 bases clipped from V and 4 bases from J, the junction kept 6 bases outside the gene matches.

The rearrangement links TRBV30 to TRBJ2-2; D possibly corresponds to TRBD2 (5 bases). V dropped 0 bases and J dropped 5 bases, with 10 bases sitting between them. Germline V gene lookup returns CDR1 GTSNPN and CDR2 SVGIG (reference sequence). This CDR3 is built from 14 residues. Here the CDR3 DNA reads TGTGCCTGGAGTGTGGCTAGCCAAACCGGGGAGCTGTTTTTT. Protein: CAWSVASQTGELFF.

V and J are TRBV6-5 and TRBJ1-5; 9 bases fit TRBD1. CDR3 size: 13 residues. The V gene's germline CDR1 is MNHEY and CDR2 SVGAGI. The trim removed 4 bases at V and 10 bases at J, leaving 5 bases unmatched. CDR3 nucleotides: TGTGCCAGCAGTTGGGACAGGGTAAGCCCCCAGCATTTT. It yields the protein CASSWDRVSPQHF.

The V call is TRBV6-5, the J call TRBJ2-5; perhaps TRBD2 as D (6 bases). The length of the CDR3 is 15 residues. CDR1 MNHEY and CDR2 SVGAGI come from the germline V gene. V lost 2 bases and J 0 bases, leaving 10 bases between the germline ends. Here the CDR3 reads CASSYHREHQETQYF. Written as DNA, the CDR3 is TGTGCCAGCAGTTACCACCGGGAGCACCAAGAGACCCAGTACTTC.

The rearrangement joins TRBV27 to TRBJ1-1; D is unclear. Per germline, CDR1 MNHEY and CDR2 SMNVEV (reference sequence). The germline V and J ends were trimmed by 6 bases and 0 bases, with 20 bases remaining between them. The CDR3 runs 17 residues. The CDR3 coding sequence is TGTGCCAGCAGCAAGTTGGGCCCATTGGGCATGAACACTGAAGCTTTCTTT. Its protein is CASSKLGPLGMNTEAFF.

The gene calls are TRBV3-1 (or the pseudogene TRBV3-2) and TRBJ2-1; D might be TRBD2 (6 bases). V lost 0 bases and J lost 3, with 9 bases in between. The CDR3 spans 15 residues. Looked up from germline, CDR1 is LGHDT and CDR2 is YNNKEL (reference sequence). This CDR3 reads CASSQEIAVYNEQFF. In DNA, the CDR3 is TGTGCCAGCAGCCAAGAAATAGCGGTCTACAATGAGCAGTTCTTC.